The clone carrying this T cell receptor (beta chain) was counted ten times or more. What it recognizes is unknown. Trimming took 7 bases from V and 4 from J, leaving 23 bases between them. CDR1 and CDR2 (germline): MNHNS, SASEGT. This CDR3 is 17 amino acids long. TCRdb re-called the multiplex PCR reads through MiXCR, storing one row per CDR3 protein. The sample carries fewer than 85,000 distinct CDR3 sequences, roughly 19% recorded once. These data originate in a study of breast tumors, draining lymph nodes, adjacent tissues. General study results and limits: The data were judged consistent with most tumor T cells coming from lymph node and expanding in tumor. Tumor T cell lymph node origin was a supported hypothesis, not proven. Tumor repertoires ranked between lymph nodes and nontumor tissue in diversity, with V and J gene preferences.

The lymph nodes were axillary draining lymph nodes from breast cancer patients. The sequence derives from a female donor with breast cancer. Some clones in this sample may be carry-over from other donors' samples. The chain employs TRBV6-1 and TRBJ2-1; D is possibly TRBD2 (6 bases). The source material was axillary lymph node tissue. Here the CDR3 DNA reads TGTGCCAGCATGGCGACTAGTCGGAGGTGGGGGTACAATGAGCAGTTCTTC. Translating gives CASMATSRRWGYNEQFF.